This section outlines one TCR beta chain sequence together with its context. Its antigen is unknown. Base qualities are not recorded, but no much larger clone differs from it by a single base. This sample is drawn from a study of T cell responses to AZD1222 COVID-19 vaccine (dated by TCRdb to about 2021). General notes on the study: AZD1222 recipients with second doses at about 4 weeks or about 12 weeks were pooled, because spike-specific TCR depth and breadth did not differ between schedules. Trial participants were enrolled into age subgroups of 18-55, 56-69 and 70-plus years, which contained roughly 150, 30 and 60 TCR-sequenced participants, respectively. TCR sequencing was performed for 230 to 250 trial participants, of whom roughly 200 were given two doses of AZD1222 and around 25 were given two doses of MenACWY control vaccine. What the research found in general, with its limitations: After two AZD1222 doses, both the breadth and the depth of spike-specific TCRs were significantly higher than at day 0 and than in MenACWY recipients. The vaccine-associated CD4 TCRs covered the entire spike protein, and the dominant responses fell in regions 160-218 and 743-854. The 56-69-year group was small, and its depth increase did not reach significance, likely because of low power. Because no day 14 peak-response samples were available, the repertoires could be characterized only after the peak T cell response. Conclusions about previously exposed vaccinees are limited because only six or seven AZD1222 recipients were SARS-CoV-2 seropositive at baseline. Epitopes outside the regions mutated in the B.1.351 and B.1.1.7 variants were reportedly recognized by nearly half of the unique spike-specific TCRs. Participants were mostly white British, with more females than males. The authors suggested clonal diversity may have been underestimated.

The sample's time point label is to be understood as: baseline before first vaccination. Vaccinee samples were obtained from the UK trials COV001 and COV002, which included a single-blind randomized controlled phase 2/3 trial of AZD1222 (ChAdOx1 nCoV-19) in healthy adults. For TCRbeta chain sequencing, PBMC samples were collected from trial participants at day 0 and at day 28 after the second dose. The CDR3 covers 18 residues, taking in both the cysteine and the phenylalanine. Only the CDR3 DNA is retained, 54 bases long and in frame from the first base. From V the trimming removes 5 bases and from J it removes 1 base, while the gene matches leave 14 bases of the junction unaccounted for. CDR1 and CDR2 were assigned from the germline V gene (reference sequence) as LNHNV and YYDKDF. The CDR3 regions of human TCRbeta chains were subjected to immunosequencing. In the authors' own workflow: Repertoire TCRs were checked for matches against a reference library of SARS-CoV-2-specific TCRs that had been generated using the MIRA antigen-specificity platform. Breadth was defined as the fraction of unique TCRs that were SARS-CoV-2-associated. Depth was defined as the fraction of total T cells that were SARS-CoV-2-associated. Each spike-specific TCR was assigned to its reactive spike region and to a CD4 or CD8 class using the MIRA data. Log10-transformed breadth and depth values were compared by one-way ANOVA with Sidak's multiple comparisons tests. Imported from immuneACCESS, the table was reduced by TCRdb to in-frame sequences with V and J called. These copies leave out some clones; in studies compared against another copy, an unresolved V gene accounts for under half, and the cause of the remainder is not known. The DNA gave D and trimming, while V, J and clone size come from that table. Present in this sample are about 150,000 clones, roughly nine tenths of which were seen just once. About 4.7% of the sample belongs to the ten largest clones.

Sequenced material: peripheral blood, taken on day 0 of AZD1222 vaccination. This TCR came from an adult in good health. The sequence links TRBV15 to TRBJ1-5; TRBD1 aligns with 7 central bases. The CDR3 here reads CATSGAPGGALSNQPQHF. Read as DNA, the sequence is TGTGCCACCAGCGGAGCCCCAGGGGGGGCTTTAAGCAATCAGCCCCAGCATTTT.